This T cell receptor beta chain was found in a study of PD-L1 blockade in urothelial cancer. In germline, CDR1 is SGHDT, CDR2 YYEEEE. The CDR3 is made up of 18 amino acids. J lost 0 bases, V lost 2 bases, and 3 bases had no gene match. Clones were read by immunoSEQ multiplex PCR, and TCRdb kept only the in-frame ones, dropping some. Of tens of thousands of clones in the sample, 85% were seen once. Noted time point: pretreatment peripheral blood. Sequences were derived from PBMCs, sampled around atezolizumab (anti-PD-L1) treatment. The clonotype comes from a man between 60 and 75 years old with urothelial cancer. This chain uses TRBV5-6 with TRBJ2-3; 16 bases line up with TRBD2. The CDR3 DNA sequence: TGTGCCAGCAGCTTACCGGGACTAGCGGGAGGGAGCACAGATACGCAGTATTTT. Translating gives CASSLPGLAGGSTDTQYF.